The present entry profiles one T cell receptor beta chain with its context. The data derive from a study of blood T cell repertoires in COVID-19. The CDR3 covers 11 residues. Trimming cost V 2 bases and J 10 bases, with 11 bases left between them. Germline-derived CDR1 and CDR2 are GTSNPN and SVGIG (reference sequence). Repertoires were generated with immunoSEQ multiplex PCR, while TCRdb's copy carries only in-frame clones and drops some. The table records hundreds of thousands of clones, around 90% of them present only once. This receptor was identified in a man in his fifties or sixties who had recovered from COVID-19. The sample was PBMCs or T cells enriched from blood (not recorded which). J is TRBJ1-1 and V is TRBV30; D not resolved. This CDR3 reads CAWSIGERAFF. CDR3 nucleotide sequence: TGTGCCTGGAGTATAGGAGAAAGAGCTTTCTTT.